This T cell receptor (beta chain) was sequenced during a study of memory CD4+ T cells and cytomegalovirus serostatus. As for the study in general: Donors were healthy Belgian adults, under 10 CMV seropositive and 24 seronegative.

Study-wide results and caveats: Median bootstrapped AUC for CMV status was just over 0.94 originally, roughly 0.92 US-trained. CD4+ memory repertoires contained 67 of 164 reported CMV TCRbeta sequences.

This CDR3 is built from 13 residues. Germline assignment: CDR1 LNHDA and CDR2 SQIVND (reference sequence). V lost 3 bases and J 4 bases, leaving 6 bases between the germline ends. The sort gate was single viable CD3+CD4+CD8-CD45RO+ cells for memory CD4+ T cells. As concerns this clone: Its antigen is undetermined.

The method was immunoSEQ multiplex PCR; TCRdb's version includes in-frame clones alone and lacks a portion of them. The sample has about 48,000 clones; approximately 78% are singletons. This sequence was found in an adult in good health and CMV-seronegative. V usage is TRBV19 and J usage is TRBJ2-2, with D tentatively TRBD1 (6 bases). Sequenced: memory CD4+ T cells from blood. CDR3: CASSIRGTGELFF. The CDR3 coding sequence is TGTGCCAGTAGTATCAGGGGCACCGGGGAGCTGTTTTTT. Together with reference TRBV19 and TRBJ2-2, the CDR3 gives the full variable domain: DGGITQSPKYLFRKEGQNVTLSCEQNLNHDAMYWYRQDPGQGLRLIYYSQIVNDFQKGDIAEGYSVSREKKESFPLTVTSAQKNPTAFYLCASSIRGTGELFFGEGSRLTVL.